This TCR beta chain derives from a study of T cell repertoires in cytomegalovirus infection. One entry per CDR3 protein results from TCRdb running MiXCR on the reads. Among some 300,000 distinct CDR3 sequences listed, roughly 13% were seen once. The table lists this clonotype with a few counts. The CDR3 is made up of 15 amino acids. V lost 6 bases, J lost 12 bases, and 21 bases lay in between. Germline lookup yields CDR1 MNHEY and CDR2 SVGAGI. The sample comprised PBMCs. This chain links TRBV6-5 with TRBJ1-6; possible D gene TRBD1, 5 bases. This clonotype was sampled from a human donor in good health (CMV status not recorded). Some clones in this sample may be carry-over from other donors' samples. CDR3 nucleotide sequence: TGTGCCAGCAGGTCTAGGGACTGGGAGGCCCTACCCCTCCACTTT. Its protein is CASRSRDWEALPLHF.